These 16 T cell receptor beta chains were sequenced from one sample in a study of blood T cell repertoires in COVID-19. Libraries were prepared by immunoSEQ multiplex PCR; TCRdb keeps only in-frame clonotypes and omits some of them. The repertoire includes some 200,000 clones, around nine tenths of them detected once, and more than 1.4% sits in the top ten. Source material: peripheral blood. Receptors were obtained from a man younger than 35 with active or convalescent COVID-19.

The genes are TRBV4-1 and TRBJ1-1; D not resolved. Germline V gene data show CDR1 as MGHRA and CDR2 as YSYEKL. CDR3 size: 13 residues. V shed 4 bases and J shed 1 base, with 7 bases lying between them. The DNA of the CDR3 is TGCGCCAGCAGCCCGACTGGGAACACTGAAGCTTTCTTT. Protein sequence: CASSPTGNTEAFF.

The CDR3 reads CASSEALLRDRGNEQFF. CDR3 coding DNA: TGTGCCAGCAGTGAAGCGCTTCTACGGGACAGGGGGAATGAGCAGTTCTTC. The chain combines TRBV2 with TRBJ2-1; 11 nucleotides agree with TRBD1. Per the germline V gene, CDR1 is SNHLY and CDR2 is FYNNEI. CDR3 length: 17 amino acids. The junction had 8 bases not matched to a gene; V was cut back by 0 bases and J by 7 bases.

In DNA form, the CDR3 reads TGTGCCAGTCGACAGGGACGATCTTCTAACTATGGCTACACCTTC. Translating it yields CASRQGRSSNYGYTF. The rearrangement uses TRBV19 and TRBJ1-2; TRBD1 matches 7 bases. There are 15 residues in the CDR3. After removal of 8 bases from V and 0 bases from J, the junction contained 9 bases not matched to a gene. The V gene's germline CDR1 is LNHDA and CDR2 SQIVND (reference sequence).

V gene TRBV6-1 combines with J gene TRBJ1-1, with D unresolved. V was clipped by 6 bases and J by 0 bases, with 8 bases between them. The CDR3 has 13 amino acids. Germline loops: CDR1 MNHNS, CDR2 SASEGT. The CDR3 loop is CASSPGMNTEAFF. CDR3 DNA: TGTGCCAGCAGCCCCGGGATGAACACTGAAGCTTTCTTT.

This clone has only a few counts. This chain uses TRBV15 with TRBJ1-5; tentatively, D is TRBD1 (5 bases). CDR3 length: 14 residues. The V end lost 1 base, the J end lost 3 bases, and 7 bases lay between the germline ends. The V gene's germline CDR1 is LNHNV and CDR2 YYDKDF (reference sequence). The CDR3 reads CATSRGDFNQPQHF. DNA for the CDR3: TGTGCCACCAGCAGAGGGGACTTCAATCAGCCCCAGCATTTT.

This chain connects TRBV5-4 to TRBJ2-7; D might be TRBD2 (6 bases). CDR3 size: 14 residues. V lost 0 bases and J 0 bases, leaving 7 bases between the germline ends. The germline V gene encodes CDR1 SGHNT and CDR2 YYREEE (reference sequence). CDR3 DNA: TGTGCCAGCAGCTTGGACGGGAGCTCCTACGAGCAGTACTTC. Its translation is CASSLDGSSYEQYF.

The rearrangement joins TRBV29-1 to TRBJ1-5, with 10 bases matching TRBD1. This CDR3 comprises 14 residues. Germline V gene data show CDR1 as SQVTM and CDR2 as ANQGSEA. V lost 6 bases to trimming and J lost 1 base; unmatched junction nucleotides: 3. CDR3: CSVGQGTSNQPQHF. CDR3 coding DNA: TGCAGCGTGGGACAGGGGACCAGCAATCAGCCCCAGCATTTT.

This chain links TRBV21-1 with TRBJ2-7; TRBD1 is the table's D call and was not checked against the DNA. TRBV21-1 is a pseudogene locus. CDR3 length: 15 residues. The CDR3: CASSKPDRGSYEQYF. The CDR3 nucleotides read TGTGCCAGCTCCAAACCGGACAGGGGGTCCTACGAGCAGTACTTC.

A single count supports this clone. V usage is TRBV19 and J usage is TRBJ1-2; D is undetermined. V dropped 3 bases and J dropped 2 bases, with 7 bases sitting between them. The CDR3 length is 13 residues. Germline CDR1 is LNHDA and CDR2 is SQIVND (reference sequence). CDR3 loop: CASSIYKNYGYTF. CDR3 in DNA: TGTGCCAGTAGTATTTACAAGAACTATGGCTACACCTTC.

V usage is TRBV28 and J usage is TRBJ1-1, with TRBD1 identical over 8 bases. The trim removed 8 bases at V and 7 bases at J, leaving 12 bases unmatched. Germline assignment: CDR1 MDHEN and CDR2 SYDVKM. This CDR3 has 14 amino acids. CDR3 in DNA: TGTGCCAGCCGCCCAGGGGGCGCGTCTAATGAAGCTTTCTTT. Translated: CASRPGGASNEAFF.

This chain uses TRBV9 with TRBJ2-6; the D is unclear. The CDR3 consists of 13 residues. Germline loops: CDR1 SGDLS, CDR2 YYNGEE. Deletions cut 0 bases from V and 5 bases from J, with 3 bases between. CDR3 DNA: TGTGCCAGCAGCGTAGACAGGGCCAACGTCCTGACTTTC. Protein: CASSVDRANVLTF.

The J gene is TRBJ2-7, the V gene TRBV5-1; D ambiguous. The V gene lost 0 bases and the J gene lost 0 bases, with 4 bases spanning the gap. Germline V gives CDR1 SGHRS, CDR2 YFSETQ. The CDR3 totals 13 residues. DNA of the CDR3: TGCGCCAGCAGCTTGGTCAGCTCCTACGAGCAGTACTTC. Protein product: CASSLVSSYEQYF.

The rearrangement uses TRBV7-3 and TRBJ2-5; TRBD2 might be the D (6 bases). From germline, CDR1 is SGHTA and CDR2 FQGTGA. This CDR3 region has 14 residues. Trimming cost V 5 bases and J 5 bases, with 15 bases left between them. The CDR3 DNA sequence: TGTGCCAGCAGCCCCTCCGGGGCGGGGGAGACCCAGTACTTC. This gives the protein CASSPSGAGETQYF.

This rearrangement joins TRBV9 to TRBJ1-3, with TRBD1 matching over 10 bases. The V gene end was trimmed by 4 bases and the J gene end by 2 bases; junction bases not matched to a gene: 9. Germline CDR1 SGDLS, CDR2 YYNGEE. CDR3 length: 17 residues. The DNA for the CDR3 is TGTGCCAGCAGCCCAAGGGGGACAGGGGCCACTGGAAACACCATATATTTT. Residues: CASSPRGTGATGNTIYF.

The genes are TRBV6-5 and TRBJ2-7, with D tentatively TRBD2 (6 bases). The V end lost 1 base, the J end lost 3 bases, and 7 bases lay between the germline ends. Germline V CDR1 and CDR2: MNHEY, SVGAGI. The CDR3 has 13 residues. Written as DNA, the CDR3 is TGTGCCAGCAGTTACTTCGGGGGCTACGAGCAGTACTTC. Encoded protein: CASSYFGGYEQYF.

The rearrangement links TRBV5-8 to TRBJ1-3; D ambiguous. The V end lost 0 bases, the J end lost 2 bases, and 12 bases lay between the germline ends. This CDR3 has 16 residues. CDR1 is SGHTS, CDR2 YDEGEE, per germline. This CDR3 is CASSLATGRTGNTIYF. In DNA, the CDR3 is TGTGCCAGCAGCTTGGCCACGGGGAGGACTGGAAACACCATATATTTT.